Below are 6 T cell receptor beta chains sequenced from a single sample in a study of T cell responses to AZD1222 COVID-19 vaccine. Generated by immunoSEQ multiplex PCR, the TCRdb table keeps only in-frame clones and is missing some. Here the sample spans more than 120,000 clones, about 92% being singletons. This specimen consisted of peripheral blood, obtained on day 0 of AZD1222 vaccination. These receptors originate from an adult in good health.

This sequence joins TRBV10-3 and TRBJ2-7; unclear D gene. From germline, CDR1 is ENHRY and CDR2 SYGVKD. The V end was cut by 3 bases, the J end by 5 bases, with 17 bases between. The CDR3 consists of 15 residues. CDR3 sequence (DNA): TGTGCCATCAGTGATCCAAGGTTGGCATCACACGAGCAGTACTTC. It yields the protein CAISDPRLASHEQYF.

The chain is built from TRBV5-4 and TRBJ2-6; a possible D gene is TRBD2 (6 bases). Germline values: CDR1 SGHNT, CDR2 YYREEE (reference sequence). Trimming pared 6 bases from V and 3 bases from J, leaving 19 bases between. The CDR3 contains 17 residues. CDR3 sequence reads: CASTIGGGAGGANVLTF. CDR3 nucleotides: TGTGCCAGCACTATTGGGGGAGGAGCTGGTGGGGCCAACGTCCTGACTTTC. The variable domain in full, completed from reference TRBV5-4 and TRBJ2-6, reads ETGVTQSPTHLIKTRGQQVTLRCSSQSGHNTVSWYQQALGQGPQFIFQYYREEENGRGNFPPRFSGLQFPNYSSELNVNALELDDSALYLCASTIGGGAGGANVLTFGAGSRLTVL.

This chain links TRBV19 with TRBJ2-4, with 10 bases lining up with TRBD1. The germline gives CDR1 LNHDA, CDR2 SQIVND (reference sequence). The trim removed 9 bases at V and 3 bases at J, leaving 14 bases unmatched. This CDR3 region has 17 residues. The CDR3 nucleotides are TGTGCCAGCACCCTAGGACAGGGGGGGAATGACAAAAACATTCAGTACTTC. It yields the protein CASTLGQGGNDKNIQYF.

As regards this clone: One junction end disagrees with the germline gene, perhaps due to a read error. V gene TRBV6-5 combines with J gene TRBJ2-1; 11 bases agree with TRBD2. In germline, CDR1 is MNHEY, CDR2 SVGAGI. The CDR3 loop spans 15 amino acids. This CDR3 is CASSPRLAGYSEQFF. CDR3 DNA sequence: TGTGCCAGCAGCCCCAGACTAGCGGGATACAGTGAGCAGTTCTTC.

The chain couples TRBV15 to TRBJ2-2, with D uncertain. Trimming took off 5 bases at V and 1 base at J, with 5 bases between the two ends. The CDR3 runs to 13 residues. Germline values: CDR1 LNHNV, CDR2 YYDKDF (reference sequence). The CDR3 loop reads CATSGRNTGELFF. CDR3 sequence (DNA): TGTGCCACCAGCGGGCGGAACACCGGGGAGCTGTTTTTT.

The CDR3 coding sequence is TGTGCCATCAGGGAGCAATCCCAGTTGGATGAGCAGTTCTTC. It translates to CAIREQSQLDEQFF. The chain links TRBV10-3 to TRBJ2-1; no firm D call. Trimming stripped 6 bases from V and 8 bases from J, with 17 bases between. The CDR3 loop spans 14 amino acids. CDR1 and CDR2 (germline): ENHRY, SYGVKD.